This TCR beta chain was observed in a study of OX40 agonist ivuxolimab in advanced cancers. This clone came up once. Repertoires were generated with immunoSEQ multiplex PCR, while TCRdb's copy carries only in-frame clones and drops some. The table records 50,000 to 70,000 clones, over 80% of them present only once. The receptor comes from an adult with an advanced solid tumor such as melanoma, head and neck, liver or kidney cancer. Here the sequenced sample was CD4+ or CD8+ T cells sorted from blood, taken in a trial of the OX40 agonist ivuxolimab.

CDR3 amino acids: CASSLDGGNTEAFF. The CDR3 DNA reads as TGTGCCAGCAGCTTAGACGGGGGGAACACTGAAGCTTTCTTT. The V call is TRBV7-3, the J call TRBJ1-1, with a possible D match to TRBD1 (5 bases). The germline V and J ends were trimmed by 2 bases and 1 base, with 8 bases remaining between them. The CDR3 extends over 14 amino acids. CDR1 and CDR2 from the germline V gene are SGHTA and FQGTGA. Based on the CDR3 plus reference TRBV7-3 and TRBJ1-1, the full variable domain is GAGVSQTPSNKVTEKGKYVELRCDPISGHTALYWYRQSLGQGPEFLIYFQGTGAADDSGLPNDRFFAVRPEGSVSTLKIQRTERGDSAVYLCASSLDGGNTEAFFGQGTRLTVV.